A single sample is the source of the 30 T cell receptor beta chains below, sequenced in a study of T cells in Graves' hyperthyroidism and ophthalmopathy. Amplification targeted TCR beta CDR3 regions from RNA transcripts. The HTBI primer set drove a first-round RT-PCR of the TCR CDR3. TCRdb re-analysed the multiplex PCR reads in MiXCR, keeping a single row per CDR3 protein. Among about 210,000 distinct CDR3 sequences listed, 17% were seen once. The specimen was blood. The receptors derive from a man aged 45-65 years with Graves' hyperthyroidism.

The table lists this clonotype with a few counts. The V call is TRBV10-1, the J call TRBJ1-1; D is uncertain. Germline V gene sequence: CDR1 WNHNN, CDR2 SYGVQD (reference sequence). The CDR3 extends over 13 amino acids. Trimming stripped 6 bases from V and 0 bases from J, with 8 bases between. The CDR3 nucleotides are TGCGCCAGCAGGTCGAACATGAACACTGAAGCTTTCTTT. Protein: CASRSNMNTEAFF.

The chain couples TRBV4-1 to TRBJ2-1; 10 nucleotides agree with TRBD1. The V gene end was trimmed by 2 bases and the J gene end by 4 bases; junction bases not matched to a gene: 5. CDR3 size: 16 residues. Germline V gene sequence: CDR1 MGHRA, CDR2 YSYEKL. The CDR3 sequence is CASSQIGTGAYNEQFF. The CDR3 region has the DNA TGCGCCAGCAGCCAAATCGGGACAGGGGCTTACAATGAGCAGTTCTTC.

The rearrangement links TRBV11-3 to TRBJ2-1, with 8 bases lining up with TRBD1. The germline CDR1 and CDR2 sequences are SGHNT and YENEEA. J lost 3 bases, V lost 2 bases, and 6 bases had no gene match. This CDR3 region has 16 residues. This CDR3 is CASSLRTGTGYNEQFF. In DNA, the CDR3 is TGTGCCAGCAGCTTAAGGACAGGGACAGGCTACAATGAGCAGTTCTTC.

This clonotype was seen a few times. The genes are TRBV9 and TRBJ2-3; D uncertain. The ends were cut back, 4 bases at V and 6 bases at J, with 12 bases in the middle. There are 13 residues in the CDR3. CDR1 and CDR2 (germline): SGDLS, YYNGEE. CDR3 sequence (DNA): TGTGCCAGCAGCCAACTACCGTGGGATACGCAGTATTTT. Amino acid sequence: CASSQLPWDTQYF.

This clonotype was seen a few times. This chain's CDR3 is CASRDPSSYNSPLHF. CDR3 nucleotides: TGTGCCAGCAGGGACCCGAGCTCCTATAATTCACCCCTCCACTTT. This chain uses TRBV7-2 with TRBJ1-6; D remains ambiguous. V lost 6 bases to trimming and J lost 0 bases, with 9 bases between them. CDR1 is SGHTA and CDR2 is FQGNSA in the germline V gene. This CDR3 has 15 amino acids.

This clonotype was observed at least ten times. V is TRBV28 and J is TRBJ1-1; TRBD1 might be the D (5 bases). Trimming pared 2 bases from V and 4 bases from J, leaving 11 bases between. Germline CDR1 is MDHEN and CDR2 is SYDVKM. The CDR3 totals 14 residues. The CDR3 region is CASSLGGSRTEAFF. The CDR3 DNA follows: TGTGCCAGCAGTTTAGGGGGGTCGCGCACTGAAGCTTTCTTT.

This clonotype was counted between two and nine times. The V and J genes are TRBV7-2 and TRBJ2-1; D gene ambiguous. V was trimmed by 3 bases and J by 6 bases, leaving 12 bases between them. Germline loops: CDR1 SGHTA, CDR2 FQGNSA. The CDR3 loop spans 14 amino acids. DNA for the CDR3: TGTGCCAGCAGCTTCGCAGAGCCCTCCAATGAGCAGTTCTTC. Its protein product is CASSFAEPSNEQFF.

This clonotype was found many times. The CDR3 coding sequence is TGTGCCAGCTCTCGACTCGCGGGGGGTCAGGGCATTCAGTACTTC. It is translated as CASSRLAGGQGIQYF. The chain couples TRBV18 to TRBJ2-4; 8 positions match TRBD2. The V gene end was trimmed by 6 bases and the J gene end by 9 bases; junction bases not matched to a gene: 13. The CDR3 spans 15 residues. Looked up from germline, CDR1 is KGHSH and CDR2 is LQKENI.

Here the CDR3 reads CASSLEGTALGYTF. The CDR3 nucleotides read TGTGCCAGCAGCTTAGAAGGGACGGCCCTTGGCTACACCTTC. J is TRBJ1-2 and V is TRBV7-8, with D perhaps matching TRBD1 (5 bases). This CDR3 spans 14 amino acids. Trimming cost V 1 base and J 7 bases, with 13 bases left between them. Germline CDR1 is SGHVS and CDR2 is FQNEAQ.

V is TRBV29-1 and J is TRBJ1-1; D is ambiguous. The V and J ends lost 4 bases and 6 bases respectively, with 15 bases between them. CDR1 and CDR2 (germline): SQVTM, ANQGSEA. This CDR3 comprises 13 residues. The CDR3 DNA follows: TGCAGCGTTGCACACGGACCGGTAGCTGAAGCTTTCTTT. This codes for CSVAHGPVAEAFF.

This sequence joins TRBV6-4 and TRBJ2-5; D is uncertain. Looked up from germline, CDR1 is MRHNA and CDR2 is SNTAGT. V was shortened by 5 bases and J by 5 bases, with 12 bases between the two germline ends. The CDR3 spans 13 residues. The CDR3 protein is CASSKLRWETQYF. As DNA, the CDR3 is TGTGCCAGCAGTAAACTACGGTGGGAGACCCAGTACTTC.

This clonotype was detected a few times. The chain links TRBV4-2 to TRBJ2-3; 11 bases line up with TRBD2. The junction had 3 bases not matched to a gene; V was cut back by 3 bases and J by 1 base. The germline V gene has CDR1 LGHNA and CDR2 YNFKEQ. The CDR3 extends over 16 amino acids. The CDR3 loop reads CASSHLTSGGTDTQYF. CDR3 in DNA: TGTGCCAGCAGCCATCTGACTAGCGGGGGCACAGATACGCAGTATTTT.

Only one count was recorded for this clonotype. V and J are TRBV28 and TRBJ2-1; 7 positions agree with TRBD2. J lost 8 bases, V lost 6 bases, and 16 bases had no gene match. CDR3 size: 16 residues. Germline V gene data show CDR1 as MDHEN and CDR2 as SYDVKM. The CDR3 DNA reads TGTGCCAGCAGATCCCCTAGCGGAGCTTCAAGGGATGAGCAGTTCTTC. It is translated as CASRSPSGASRDEQFF.

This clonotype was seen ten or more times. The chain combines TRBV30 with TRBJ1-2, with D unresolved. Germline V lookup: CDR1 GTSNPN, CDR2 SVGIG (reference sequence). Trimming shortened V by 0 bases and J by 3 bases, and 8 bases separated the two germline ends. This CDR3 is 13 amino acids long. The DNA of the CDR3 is TGTGCCTGGAGTGTAGAGGCAGACTATGGCTACACCTTC. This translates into CAWSVEADYGYTF.

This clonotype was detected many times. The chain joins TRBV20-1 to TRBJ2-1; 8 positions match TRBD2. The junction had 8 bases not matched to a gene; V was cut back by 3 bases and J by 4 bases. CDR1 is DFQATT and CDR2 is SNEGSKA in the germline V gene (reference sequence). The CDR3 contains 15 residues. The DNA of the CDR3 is TGCAGTGCTAGGGTGGTAGCGGGACCTTACAATGAGCAGTTCTTC. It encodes CSARVVAGPYNEQFF.

The CDR3 DNA is TGTGCCAGCAGTCCCGGGACTAGCGGGAGGGCGAACTACAATGAGCAGTACTTC. Its protein is CASSPGTSGRANYNEQYF. This chain links TRBV6-1 with TRBJ2-1, with 16 bases matching TRBD2. The DNA matches TRBJ2-7 better at its end, which makes the J call doubtful. Looked up from germline, CDR1 is MNHNS and CDR2 is SASEGT. The CDR3 length is 18 residues.

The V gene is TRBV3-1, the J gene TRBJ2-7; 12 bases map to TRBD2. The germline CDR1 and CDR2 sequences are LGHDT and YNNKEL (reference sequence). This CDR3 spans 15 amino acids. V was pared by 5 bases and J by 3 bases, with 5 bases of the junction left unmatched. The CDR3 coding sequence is TGTGCCAGCAGCTATTGGACTAGCGGGAACTACGAGCAGTACTTC. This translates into CASSYWTSGNYEQYF.

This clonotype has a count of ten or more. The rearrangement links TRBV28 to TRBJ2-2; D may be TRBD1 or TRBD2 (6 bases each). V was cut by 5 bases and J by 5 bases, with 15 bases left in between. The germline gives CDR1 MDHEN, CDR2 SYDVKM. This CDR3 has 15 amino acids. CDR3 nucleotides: TGTGCCAGCAGTCCTAGGGGGGCAGGGACCGGGGAGCTGTTTTTT. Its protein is CASSPRGAGTGELFF.

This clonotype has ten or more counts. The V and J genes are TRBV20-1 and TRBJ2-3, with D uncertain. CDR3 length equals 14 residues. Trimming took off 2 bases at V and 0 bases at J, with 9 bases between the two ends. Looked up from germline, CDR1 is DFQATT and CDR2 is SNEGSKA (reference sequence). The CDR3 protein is CSARKDPSTDTQYF. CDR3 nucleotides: TGCAGTGCTAGAAAGGACCCTAGCACAGATACGCAGTATTTT.

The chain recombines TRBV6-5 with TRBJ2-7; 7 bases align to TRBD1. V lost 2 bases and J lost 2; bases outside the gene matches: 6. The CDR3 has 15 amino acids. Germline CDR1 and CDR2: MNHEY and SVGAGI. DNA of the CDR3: TGTGCCAGCAGTTACCGGACAGGCTTCGCCTACGAGCAGTACTTC. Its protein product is CASSYRTGFAYEQYF.

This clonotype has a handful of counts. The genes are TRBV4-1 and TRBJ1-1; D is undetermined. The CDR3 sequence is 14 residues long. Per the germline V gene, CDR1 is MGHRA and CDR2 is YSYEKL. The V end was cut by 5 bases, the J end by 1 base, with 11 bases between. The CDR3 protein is CASSISSRNTEAFF. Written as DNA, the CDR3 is TGCGCCAGCAGCATCAGCTCCAGGAACACTGAAGCTTTCTTT.

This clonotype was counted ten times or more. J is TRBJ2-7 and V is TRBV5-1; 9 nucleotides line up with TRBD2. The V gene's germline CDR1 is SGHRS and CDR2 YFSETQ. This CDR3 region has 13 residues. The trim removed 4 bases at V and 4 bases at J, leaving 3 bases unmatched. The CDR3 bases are TGCGCCAGCAGCCTAGCGGGAAAGTACGAGCAGTACTTC. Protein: CASSLAGKYEQYF.

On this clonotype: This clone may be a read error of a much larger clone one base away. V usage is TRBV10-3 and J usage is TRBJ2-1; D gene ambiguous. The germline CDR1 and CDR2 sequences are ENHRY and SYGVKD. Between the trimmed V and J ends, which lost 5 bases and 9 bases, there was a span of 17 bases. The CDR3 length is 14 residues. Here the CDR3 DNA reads TGTGCCATCAGTTACCAGAGACCGGGCGGTGAGCAGTTCTTC. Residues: CAISYQRPGGEQFF.

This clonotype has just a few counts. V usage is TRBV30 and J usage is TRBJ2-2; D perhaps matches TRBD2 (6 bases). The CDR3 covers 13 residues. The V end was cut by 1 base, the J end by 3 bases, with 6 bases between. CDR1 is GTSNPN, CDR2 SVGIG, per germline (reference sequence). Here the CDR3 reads CAWSASDTGELFF. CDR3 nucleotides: TGTGCCTGGAGTGCTAGCGACACCGGGGAGCTGTTTTTT.

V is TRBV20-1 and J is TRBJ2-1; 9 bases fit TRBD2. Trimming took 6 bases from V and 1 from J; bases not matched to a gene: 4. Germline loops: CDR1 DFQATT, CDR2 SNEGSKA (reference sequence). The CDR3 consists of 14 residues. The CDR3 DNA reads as TGCAGTGCCCGTACTAGCGGGTCCTACAATGAGCAGTTCTTC. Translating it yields CSARTSGSYNEQFF.

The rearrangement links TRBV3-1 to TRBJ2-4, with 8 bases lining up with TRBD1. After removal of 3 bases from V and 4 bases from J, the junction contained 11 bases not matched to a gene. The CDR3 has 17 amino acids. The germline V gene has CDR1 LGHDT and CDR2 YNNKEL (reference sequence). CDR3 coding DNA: TGTGCCAGCAGCCAGCCATCAGGGGGCGTAGGTAAAAACATTCAGTACTTC. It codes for CASSQPSGGVGKNIQYF.

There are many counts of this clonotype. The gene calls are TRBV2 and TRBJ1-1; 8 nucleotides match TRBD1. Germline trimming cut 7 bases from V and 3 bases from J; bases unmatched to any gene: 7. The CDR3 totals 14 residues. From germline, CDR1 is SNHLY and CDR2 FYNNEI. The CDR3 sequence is CASNLDREDTEAFF. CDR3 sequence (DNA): TGTGCCAGCAACCTGGACAGGGAGGACACTGAAGCTTTCTTT.

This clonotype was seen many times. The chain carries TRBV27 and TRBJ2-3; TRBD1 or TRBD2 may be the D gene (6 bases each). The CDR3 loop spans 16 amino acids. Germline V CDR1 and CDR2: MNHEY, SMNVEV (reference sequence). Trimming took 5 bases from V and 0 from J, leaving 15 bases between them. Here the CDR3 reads CASSTWGAGSTDTQYF. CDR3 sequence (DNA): TGTGCCAGCAGTACCTGGGGGGCCGGTAGCACAGATACGCAGTATTTT.

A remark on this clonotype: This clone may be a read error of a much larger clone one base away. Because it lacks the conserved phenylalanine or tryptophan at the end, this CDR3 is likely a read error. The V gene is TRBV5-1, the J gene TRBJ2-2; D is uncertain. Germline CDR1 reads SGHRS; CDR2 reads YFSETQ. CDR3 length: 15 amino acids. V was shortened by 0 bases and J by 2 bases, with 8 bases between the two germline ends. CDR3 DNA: TGCGCCAGCAGCTTGGGTGGGCATAACACCGGGGAGCTGTTTTCT. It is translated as CASSLGGHNTGELFS.

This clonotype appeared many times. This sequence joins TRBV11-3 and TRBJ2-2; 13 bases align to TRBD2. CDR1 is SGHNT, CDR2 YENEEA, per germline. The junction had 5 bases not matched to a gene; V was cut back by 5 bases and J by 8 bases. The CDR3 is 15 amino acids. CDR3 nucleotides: TGTGCCAGCAGCCGGACTAGCGGGAGTTCTGGGGAGCTGTTTTTT. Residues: CASSRTSGSSGELFF.